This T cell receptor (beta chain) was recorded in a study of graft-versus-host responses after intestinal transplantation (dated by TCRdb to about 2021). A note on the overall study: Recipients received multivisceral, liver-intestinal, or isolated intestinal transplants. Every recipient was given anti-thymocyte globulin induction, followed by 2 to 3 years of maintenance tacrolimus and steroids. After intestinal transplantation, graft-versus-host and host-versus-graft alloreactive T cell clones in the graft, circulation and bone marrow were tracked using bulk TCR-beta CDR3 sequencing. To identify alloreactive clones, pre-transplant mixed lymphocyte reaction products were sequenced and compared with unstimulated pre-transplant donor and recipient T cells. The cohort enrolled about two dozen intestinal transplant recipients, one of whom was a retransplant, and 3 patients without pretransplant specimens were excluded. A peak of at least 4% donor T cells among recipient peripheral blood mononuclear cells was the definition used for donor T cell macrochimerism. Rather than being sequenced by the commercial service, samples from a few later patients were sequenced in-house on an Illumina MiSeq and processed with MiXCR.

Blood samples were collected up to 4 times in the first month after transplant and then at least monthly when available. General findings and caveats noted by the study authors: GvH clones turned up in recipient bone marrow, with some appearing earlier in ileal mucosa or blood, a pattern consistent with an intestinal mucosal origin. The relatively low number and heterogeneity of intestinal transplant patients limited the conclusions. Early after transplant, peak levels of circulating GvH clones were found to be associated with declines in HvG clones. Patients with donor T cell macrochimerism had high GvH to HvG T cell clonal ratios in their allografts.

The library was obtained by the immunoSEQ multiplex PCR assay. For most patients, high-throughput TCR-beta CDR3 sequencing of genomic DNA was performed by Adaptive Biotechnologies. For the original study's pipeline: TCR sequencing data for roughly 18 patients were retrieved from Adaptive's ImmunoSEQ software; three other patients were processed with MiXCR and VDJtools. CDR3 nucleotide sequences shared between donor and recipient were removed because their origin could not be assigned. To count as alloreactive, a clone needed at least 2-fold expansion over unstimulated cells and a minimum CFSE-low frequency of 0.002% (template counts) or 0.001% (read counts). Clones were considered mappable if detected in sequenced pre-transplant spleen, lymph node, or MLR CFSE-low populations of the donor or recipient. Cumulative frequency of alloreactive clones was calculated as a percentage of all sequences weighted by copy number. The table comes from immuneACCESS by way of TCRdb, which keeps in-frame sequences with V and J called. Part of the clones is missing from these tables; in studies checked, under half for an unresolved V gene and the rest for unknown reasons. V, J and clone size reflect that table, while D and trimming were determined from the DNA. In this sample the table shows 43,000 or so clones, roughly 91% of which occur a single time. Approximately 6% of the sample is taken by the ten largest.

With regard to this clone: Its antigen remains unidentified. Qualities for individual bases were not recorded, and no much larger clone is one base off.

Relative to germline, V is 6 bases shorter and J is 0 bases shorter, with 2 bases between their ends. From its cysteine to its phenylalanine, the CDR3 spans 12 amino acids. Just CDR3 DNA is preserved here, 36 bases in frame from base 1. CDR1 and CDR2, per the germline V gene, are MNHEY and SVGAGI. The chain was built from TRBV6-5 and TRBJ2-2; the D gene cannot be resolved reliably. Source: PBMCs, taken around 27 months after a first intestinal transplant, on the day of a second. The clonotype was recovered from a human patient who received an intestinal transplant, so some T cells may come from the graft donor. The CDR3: CASRANTGELFF. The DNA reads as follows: TGTGCCAGCAGAGCGAACACCGGGGAGCTGTTTTTT.